The next 26 T cell receptor beta chains were all read from a single sample in a study of T cells in Graves' hyperthyroidism and ophthalmopathy (dated by TCRdb to the late 2010s). Library prep was done by multiplex PCR. Sequencing took place on an Illumina HiSeq 2000. TCR beta CDR3 regions were amplified from RNA transcripts. The TCR CDR3 was subjected to a first round of RT-PCR using the HTBI primer set and the Qiagen OneStep RT-PCR kit. The public reads were reprocessed in TCRdb via fastp at Q25 and MiXCR, keeping in-frame beta chains. CDR3 protein sequences are deduplicated, and each keeps its most common genes and DNA. The sample table contains fewer than 450,000 distinct CDR3 sequences; only one count was recorded for about a sixth of them. Approximately 35% of the sample goes to the ten largest clones. Sequenced sample: blood. The origin of the receptors is a woman in her twenties or thirties with Graves' hyperthyroidism that later progressed to Graves' ophthalmopathy.

V and J are TRBV30 and TRBJ2-7; 10 nucleotides align to TRBD2. Germline V gene data show CDR1 as GTSNPN and CDR2 as SVGIG (reference sequence). There are 12 residues in the CDR3. V lost 4 bases and J lost 3; bases outside the gene matches: 0. The CDR3 region has the DNA TGTGCCTGGACTAGCGGGAGCTACGAGCAGTACTTC. The encoded protein is CAWTSGSYEQYF.

This clonotype was seen repeatedly, ten times or more. The V and J genes are TRBV2 and TRBJ2-2, with a tentative D call TRBD2 (5 bases). This CDR3 spans 16 amino acids. Germline CDR1 SNHLY, CDR2 FYNNEI. Trimming cost V 6 bases and J 1 base, with 15 bases left between them. The CDR3 DNA reads as TGTGCCAGCAGGCTAACTAGGGATCAGAACACCGGGGAGCTGTTTTTT. Amino acid sequence: CASRLTRDQNTGELFF.

This clonotype has a count of ten or more. This chain links TRBV15 with TRBJ1-2; 7 bases line up with TRBD1. V dropped 4 bases and J dropped 6; count of bases not matched to a gene: 11. Germline CDR1 reads LNHNV; CDR2 reads YYDKDF (reference sequence). CDR3 length: 15 residues. CDR3 nucleotides: TGTGCCACCAGCATAAGGACAGGTCTTTTCGATGGCTACACCTTC. It encodes CATSIRTGLFDGYTF. The full variable domain, in which reference TRBV15 and TRBJ1-2 provide the parts outside the CDR3, is DAMVIQNPRYQVTQFGKPVTLSCSQTLNHNVMYWYQQKSSQAPKLLFHYYDKDFNNEADTPDNFQSRRPNTSFCFLDIRSPGLGDTAMYLCATSIRTGLFDGYTFGSGTRLTVV.

This clonotype was seen repeatedly, ten times or more. This chain's CDR3 is CASSIDGSNHGYTF. The CDR3 DNA sequence: TGTGCCAGCAGTATAGACGGGTCAAACCATGGCTACACCTTC. The chain is built from TRBV27 and TRBJ1-2; D is ambiguous. This CDR3 has 14 amino acids. Germline V gene sequence: CDR1 MNHEY, CDR2 SMNVEV (reference sequence). The V and J ends lost 5 bases and 6 bases respectively, with 16 bases between them.

This clonotype has a count of ten or more. The chain employs TRBV20-1 and TRBJ2-3, with D perhaps given as TRBD1 or TRBD2 (5 bases each). Germline V lookup: CDR1 DFQATT, CDR2 SNEGSKA (reference sequence). The V and J ends lost 2 bases and 2 bases respectively, with 11 bases between them. The CDR3 loop spans 14 amino acids. For the CDR3, the DNA is TGCAGTGCTAGAAGAGGGGAGTACACAGATACGCAGTATTTT. Its translation: CSARRGEYTDTQYF.

This clonotype was counted many times. The chain couples TRBV5-1 to TRBJ2-7, with a weak D call TRBD2 (5 bases). This CDR3 is built from 12 residues. Germline V gene data show CDR1 as SGHRS and CDR2 as YFSETQ. V lost 3 bases, J lost 2 bases, and 6 bases lay in between. The CDR3 nucleotides are TGCGCCAGCAGCTCGGGAACCTACGAGCAGTACTTC. It encodes CASSSGTYEQYF.

This clonotype has just one count. The junction departs from germline at one end; a sequencing error may be responsible. The rearrangement links TRBV5-1 to TRBJ1-5, with TRBD1 matching over 9 bases. Germline loops: CDR1 SGHRS, CDR2 YFSETQ. The CDR3 is made up of 15 amino acids. CDR3 protein: CASSLGTGSNQPHHF. Written as DNA, the CDR3 is TGCGCCAGCAGCTTAGGGACAGGGTCCAATCAGCCCCACCATTTT.

In this sample, this clonotype turned up many times. The rearrangement links TRBV2 to TRBJ2-1, with D unclear. The CDR3 length is 14 residues. CDR1 is SNHLY, CDR2 FYNNEI, per germline. Deletions cut 7 bases from V and 1 base from J, with 11 bases between. This CDR3 reads CASIGVRSYNEQFF. Here the CDR3 DNA reads TGTGCCAGCATTGGGGTCAGGTCCTACAATGAGCAGTTCTTC.

The chain has TRBV20-1 and TRBJ1-5, with D maybe TRBD1 (6 bases). CDR3 length equals 14 residues. Germline values: CDR1 DFQATT, CDR2 SNEGSKA (reference sequence). Trimming pared 5 bases from V and 0 bases from J, leaving 11 bases between. CDR3 protein: CSAPDSLSNQPQHF. The CDR3 nucleotides are TGCAGTGCTCCGGACAGCCTTAGCAATCAGCCCCAGCATTTT.

The chain employs TRBV4-2 and TRBJ1-1, with a weak D call TRBD1 (5 bases). The ends were cut back, 2 bases at V and 5 bases at J, with 12 bases in the middle. CDR3 length equals 14 residues. Germline V gene data show CDR1 as LGHNA and CDR2 as YNFKEQ. The CDR3, as DNA: TGTGCCAGCAGCCAATCAACAGGAAATACTGAAGCTTTCTTT. Translation: CASSQSTGNTEAFF.

This clonotype was counted at least ten times. This chain links TRBV12-3 or TRBV12-4 with TRBJ2-5, with D unresolved. The CDR3 runs to 13 residues. Trimming took 1 base from V and 7 from J, leaving 10 bases between them. The CDR3 sequence is CASSLGTAGTQYF. The CDR3 coding sequence is TGTGCCAGCAGTTTAGGAACCGCAGGGACCCAGTACTTC.

The chain has TRBV20-1 and TRBJ1-3; D possibly corresponds to TRBD1 (6 bases). The CDR3 length is 19 residues. V was shortened by 7 bases and J by 2 bases, with 30 bases between the two germline ends. CDR1 and CDR2 (germline): DFQATT, SNEGSKA (reference sequence). Here the CDR3 reads CSGVPATAGAGATGNTIYF. CDR3 in DNA: TGCAGTGGCGTTCCTGCAACGGCGGGGGCGGGGGCGACTGGAAACACCATATATTTT.

This clonotype was observed a single time. V and J are TRBV5-4 and TRBJ1-2; 7 bases line up with TRBD1. The length of the CDR3 is 15 residues. Trimming at V came to 5 bases and at J to 4 bases, leaving 11 bases not matched to a gene. Germline CDR1 and CDR2: SGHNT and YYREEE (reference sequence). CDR3 DNA: TGTGCCAGCAGAGAAGGACAGGTCTTAAGCTATGGCTACACCTTC. Translation: CASREGQVLSYGYTF.

Ten or more counts support this clonotype. The junction and the germline gene differ at one end; a read error may be behind it. The chain carries TRBV30 and TRBJ1-2, with unresolved D. CDR1 and CDR2 from the germline V gene are GTSNPN and SVGIG (reference sequence). The CDR3 extends over 11 amino acids. CDR3 region: CTWSVIGGYTF. Here the CDR3 DNA reads TGTACCTGGAGTGTAATTGGTGGCTACACCTTC. The variable domain in full, with the rest retrieved from reference TRBV30 and TRBJ1-2, is SQTIHQWPATLVQPVGSPLSLECTVEGTSNPNLYWYRQAAGRGLQLLFYSVGIGQISSEVPQNLSASRPQDRQFILSSKKLLLSDSGFYLCTWSVIGGYTFGSGTRLTVV.

This clonotype was observed a single time. The chain carries TRBV15 and TRBJ1-2; 8 bases fit TRBD1. Germline V gene lookup returns CDR1 LNHNV and CDR2 YYDKDF (reference sequence). The CDR3 spans 14 residues. The V gene end was trimmed by 5 bases and the J gene end by 5 bases; junction bases not matched to a gene: 7. CDR3 loop: CATSDITGGYGYTF. CDR3 in DNA: TGTGCCACCAGCGATATAACAGGGGGTTATGGCTACACCTTC.

Many counts were recorded for this clonotype. The rearrangement links TRBV5-1 to TRBJ1-1; D uncertain. With 2 bases removed from V and 0 bases from J, the gap between germline ends came to 11 bases. The CDR3 runs to 15 residues. Germline lookup yields CDR1 SGHRS and CDR2 YFSETQ. CDR3 residues: CASSFLSDLNTEAFF. The CDR3 region has the DNA TGCGCCAGCAGCTTCCTCAGTGACTTGAACACTGAAGCTTTCTTT. The whole variable domain, filled in from reference TRBV5-1 and TRBJ1-1, reads KAGVTQTPRYLIKTRGQQVTLSCSPISGHRSVSWYQQTPGQGLQFLFEYFSETQRNKGNFPGRFSGRQFSNSRSEMNVSTLELGDSALYLCASSFLSDLNTEAFFGQGTRLTVV.

V is TRBV2 and J is TRBJ2-1; 8 bases agree with TRBD2. V shed 4 bases, J shed 6 bases, and the junction held 11 bases outside the gene matches. This CDR3 has 16 amino acids. Germline values: CDR1 SNHLY, CDR2 FYNNEI. CDR3 amino acids: CASSGRGSGAVNEQFF. CDR3 DNA sequence: TGTGCCAGCAGTGGGAGAGGTAGCGGGGCGGTCAATGAGCAGTTCTTC.

This clonotype was observed at least ten times. The gene calls are TRBV2 and TRBJ2-1; D remains unclear. Trimming took off 3 bases at V and 0 bases at J, with 9 bases between the two ends. Germline lookup yields CDR1 SNHLY and CDR2 FYNNEI. The CDR3 runs to 15 residues. The CDR3 protein is CASSDGRSSYNEQFF. The CDR3 nucleotides read TGTGCCAGCAGTGACGGGCGGAGCTCCTACAATGAGCAGTTCTTC.

This clonotype was seen ten or more times. The CDR3 loop is CASSPGVRYGYTF. The CDR3, as DNA: TGTGCCAGCAGCCCGGGGGTTAGGTATGGCTACACCTTC. The chain has TRBV28 and TRBJ1-2; D perhaps matches TRBD1 (5 bases). The germline V gene encodes CDR1 MDHEN and CDR2 SYDVKM. V lost 6 bases and J lost 5, with 13 bases in between. The CDR3 totals 13 residues.

This clonotype was seen repeatedly, ten times or more. V and J are TRBV7-2 and TRBJ2-3; 12 bases are a match to TRBD2. CDR1 is SGHTA and CDR2 is FQGNSA in the germline V gene. V lost 4 bases to trimming and J lost 2 bases; unmatched junction nucleotides: 7. CDR3 length: 17 amino acids. The CDR3 spells CASSSGTSGRITDTQYF. In DNA, the CDR3 is TGTGCCAGCAGCTCCGGGACTAGCGGGCGAATCACAGATACGCAGTATTTT.

There are many counts of this clonotype. This chain joins TRBV25-1 and TRBJ2-7, with D uncertain. Germline CDR1 is MGHDK and CDR2 is SYGVNS. The germline V and J ends were trimmed by 3 bases and 6 bases, with 9 bases remaining between them. This CDR3 contains 12 residues. CDR3 sequence reads: CASSDSEGEQYF. CDR3 DNA: TGTGCCAGCAGTGATTCCGAAGGCGAGCAGTACTTC.

This clonotype was found many times. The J gene is TRBJ1-1, the V gene TRBV9; TRBD1 agrees at 9 bases. The CDR3 covers 15 residues. The V gene's germline CDR1 is SGDLS and CDR2 YYNGEE. The V and J ends lost 4 bases and 4 bases, in that order; junction bases with no gene match: 8. The CDR3 DNA follows: TGTGCCAGCAGCTCTCGGACAGGGGAGGGCACTGAAGCTTTCTTT. The encoded protein is CASSSRTGEGTEAFF. Full variable domain (rest looked up from reference TRBV9 and TRBJ1-1): DSGVTQTPKHLITATGQRVTLRCSPRSGDLSVYWYQQSLDQGLQFLIQYYNGEERAKGNILERFSAQQFPDLHSELNLSSLELGDSALYFCASSSRTGEGTEAFFGQGTRLTVV.

This rearrangement joins TRBV19 to TRBJ1-2; D perhaps matches TRBD1 (5 bases). Germline V gene lookup returns CDR1 LNHDA and CDR2 SQIVND (reference sequence). The CDR3 covers 17 residues. V was cut by 3 bases and J by 0 bases, with 17 bases left in between. CDR3 DNA: TGTGCCAGTAGTATCGGGCAGGGAGAATCCGCTAACTATGGCTACACCTTC. Translated, it gives CASSIGQGESANYGYTF.

Comment on this clonotype: Possible read error: a much larger clone is one base away. The chain links TRBV3-1 to TRBJ1-2; D perhaps matches TRBD1 (5 bases). The CDR3 covers 13 residues. Trimming stripped 7 bases from V and 4 bases from J, with 13 bases between. Germline CDR1 is LGHDT and CDR2 is YNNKEL (reference sequence). DNA for the CDR3: TGTGCCAGCACGACAGTGGGAGCCTATGGCTACACCTTC. Its protein is CASTTVGAYGYTF.

This sequence joins TRBV10-3 and TRBJ1-1; D is ambiguous. V gave up 3 bases and J gave up 2 bases, with 13 bases separating them. Germline CDR1 is ENHRY and CDR2 is SYGVKD. This CDR3 has 15 residues. The CDR3 bases are TGTGCCATCAGTGACCTCGGGGTAGGAAACACTGAAGCTTTCTTT. Its protein is CAISDLGVGNTEAFF.

This clonotype was seen only a few times. This chain joins TRBV5-1 and TRBJ2-3; 10 bases match TRBD1. CDR1 is SGHRS and CDR2 is YFSETQ in the germline V gene. V was pared by 6 bases and J by 3 bases, with 7 bases of the junction left unmatched. The CDR3 loop spans 15 amino acids. The CDR3 bases are TGCGCCAGCAACGTCTGGACAGGGGGGACAGATACGCAGTATTTT. Its protein product is CASNVWTGGTDTQYF.